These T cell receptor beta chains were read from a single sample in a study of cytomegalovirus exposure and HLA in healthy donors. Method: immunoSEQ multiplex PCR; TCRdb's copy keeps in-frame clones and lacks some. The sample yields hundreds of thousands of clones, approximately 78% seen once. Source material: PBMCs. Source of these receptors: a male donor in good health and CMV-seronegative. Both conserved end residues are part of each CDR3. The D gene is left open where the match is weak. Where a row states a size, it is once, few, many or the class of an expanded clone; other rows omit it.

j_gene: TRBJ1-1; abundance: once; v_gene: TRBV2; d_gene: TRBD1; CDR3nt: TGTGCCAGCAGTTTATACGGACAGGGGGGCACTGAAGCTTTCTTT; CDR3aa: CASSLYGQGGTEAFF
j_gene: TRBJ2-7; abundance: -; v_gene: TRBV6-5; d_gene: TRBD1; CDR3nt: TGTGCCAGCAGTGCCAGGGACAGGGGGCGCCGCGAGCAGTACTTC; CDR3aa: CASSARDRGRREQYF
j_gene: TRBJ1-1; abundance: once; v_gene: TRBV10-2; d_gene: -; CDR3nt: TGCGCCAGCAGGCAGTCCGCTAATGGGGCAGGGAAAGCTTTCTTT; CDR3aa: CASRQSANGAGKAFF
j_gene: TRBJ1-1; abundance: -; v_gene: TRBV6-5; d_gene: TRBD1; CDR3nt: TGTGCCAGCAGTTACCACCGACAGGGATTGAACACTGAAGCTTTCTTT; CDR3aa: CASSYHRQGLNTEAFF
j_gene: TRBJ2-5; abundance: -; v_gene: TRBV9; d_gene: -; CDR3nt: TGTGCCAGCAGCGTAACAAGTAATGGAGTTCCCACGGAGACCCAGTACTTC; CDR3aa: CASSVTSNGVPTETQYF
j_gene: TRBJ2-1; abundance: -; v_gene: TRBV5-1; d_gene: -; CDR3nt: TGCGCCAGCGTAGAGAGCTCCTACAATGAGCAGTTCTTC; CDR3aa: CASVESSYNEQFF
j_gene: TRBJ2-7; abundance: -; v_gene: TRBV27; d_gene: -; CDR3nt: TGTGCCACCGCTTTACTCTCCTACGAGCAGTACTTC; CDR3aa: CATALLSYEQYF
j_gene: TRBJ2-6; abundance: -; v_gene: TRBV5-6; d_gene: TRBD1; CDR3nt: TGTGCCAGCAGCTGGGACAGGGGAATTGGGGCCAACGTCCTGACTTTC; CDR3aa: CASSWDRGIGANVLTF
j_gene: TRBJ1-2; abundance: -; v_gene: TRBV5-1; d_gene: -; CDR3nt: TGCGCCAGCAGCCGCGGACAAACTCTTAACTATGGCTACACCTTC; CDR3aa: CASSRGQTLNYGYTF
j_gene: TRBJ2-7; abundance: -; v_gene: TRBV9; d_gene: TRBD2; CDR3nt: TGTGCCAGCAGCCATTTCGGGGGGGAGCAGTACTTC; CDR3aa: CASSHFGGEQYF
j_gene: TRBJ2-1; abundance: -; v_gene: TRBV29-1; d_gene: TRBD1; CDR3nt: TGCAGCGGACGGGCAGGGGGTTCTGGTGAGCAGTTCTTC; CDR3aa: CSGRAGGSGEQFF
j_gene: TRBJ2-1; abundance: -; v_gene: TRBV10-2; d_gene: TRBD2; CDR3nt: TGCGCCAGCAGTGAGTTTAGCGGGTTCTCCTACAATGAGCAGTTCTTC; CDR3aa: CASSEFSGFSYNEQFF
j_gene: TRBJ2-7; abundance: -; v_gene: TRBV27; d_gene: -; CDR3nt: TGTGCCAGCAGTTTAGGCATTACCTACGAGCAGTACTTC; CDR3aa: CASSLGITYEQYF
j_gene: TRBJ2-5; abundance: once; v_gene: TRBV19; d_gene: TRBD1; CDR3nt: TGTGCCAGTAGTATAAGGGGGACAGAGAAGTACACAGAGACCCAGTACTTC; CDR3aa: CASSIRGTEKYTETQYF
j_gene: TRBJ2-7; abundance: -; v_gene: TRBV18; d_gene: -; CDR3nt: TGTGCCAGCTCACCTTCCCGCTCCTACGAGCAGTACTTC; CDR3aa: CASSPSRSYEQYF
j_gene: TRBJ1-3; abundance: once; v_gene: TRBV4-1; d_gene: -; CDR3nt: TGCGCCAGCAGCCAAGATAGTACCTACGGAAACACCATATATTTT; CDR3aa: CASSQDSTYGNTIYF
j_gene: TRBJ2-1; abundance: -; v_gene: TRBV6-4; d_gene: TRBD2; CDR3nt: TGTGCCAGCACCCGATCCCCGGGAGGGCCGGGTGAGCAGTTCTTC; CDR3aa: CASTRSPGGPGEQFF
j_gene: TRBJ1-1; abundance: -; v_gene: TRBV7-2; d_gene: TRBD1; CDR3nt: TGTGCCAGCAGCCTTTACAGGGGTTCTGCGACTGAAGCTTTCTTT; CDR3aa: CASSLYRGSATEAFF
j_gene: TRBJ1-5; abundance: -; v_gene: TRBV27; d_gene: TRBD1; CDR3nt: TGTGCCAGCAGTTATGGGGGACAGGGGAATCAGCCCCAGCATTTT; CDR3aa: CASSYGGQGNQPQHF
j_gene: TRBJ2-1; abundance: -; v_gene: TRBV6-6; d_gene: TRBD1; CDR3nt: TGTGCCAGCAGTTACTCGAACAGGGGGCATGGGGAGCAGTTCTTC; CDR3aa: CASSYSNRGHGEQFF
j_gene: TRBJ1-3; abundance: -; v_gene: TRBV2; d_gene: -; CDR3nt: TGTGCCAGCAGTTTCCCGGGACACTTATCTGGAAACACCATATATTTT; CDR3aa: CASSFPGHLSGNTIYF
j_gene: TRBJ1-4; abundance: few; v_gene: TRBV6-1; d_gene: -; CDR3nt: TGTGCCACCCAGGGAGGTTCTGGTAATGAAAAACTGTTTTTT; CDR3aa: CATQGGSGNEKLFF
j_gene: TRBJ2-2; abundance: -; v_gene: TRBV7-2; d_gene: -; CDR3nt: TGTGCCAGCAGCTTCTCCCTGAACACCGGGGAGCTGTTTTTT; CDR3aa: CASSFSLNTGELFF
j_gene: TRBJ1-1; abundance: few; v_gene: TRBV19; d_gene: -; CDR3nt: TGTGCCAGTACCTCAGGGTTTAACACTGAAGCTTTCTTT; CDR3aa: CASTSGFNTEAFF
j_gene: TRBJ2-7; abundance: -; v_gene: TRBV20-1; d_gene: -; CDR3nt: TGCAGTGCCCGCGTTATCTACGAGCAGTACTTC; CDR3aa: CSARVIYEQYF
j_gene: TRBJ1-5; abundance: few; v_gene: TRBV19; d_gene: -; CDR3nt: TGTGCCAGCAAACCGGGACTCCGACAGCCCCAGCATTTT; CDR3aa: CASKPGLRQPQHF
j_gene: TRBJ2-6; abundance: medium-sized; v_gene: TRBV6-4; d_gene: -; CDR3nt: TGTGCCAGCAGTGACTCGACAGGTGGGGCCAACGTCCTGACTTTC; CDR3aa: CASSDSTGGANVLTF
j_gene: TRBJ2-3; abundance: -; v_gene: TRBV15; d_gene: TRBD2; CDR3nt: TGTGCCACCAGCACCCGTGAAGCGGGAGGGCCCACAGATACGCAGTATTTT; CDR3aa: CATSTREAGGPTDTQYF
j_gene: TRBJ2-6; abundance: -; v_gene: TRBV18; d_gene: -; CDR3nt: TGTGCCAGCTCACCAGACACCCGCTCTGGGGCCAACGTCCTGACTTTC; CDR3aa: CASSPDTRSGANVLTF
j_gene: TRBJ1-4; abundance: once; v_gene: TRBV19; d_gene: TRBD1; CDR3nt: TGTGCCAGTCGGGACAGTGCAACTAATGAAAAACTGTTTTTT; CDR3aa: CASRDSATNEKLFF
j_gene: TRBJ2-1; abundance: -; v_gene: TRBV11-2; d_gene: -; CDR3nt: TGTGCCAGCAGCTTAGGGGGCAGCTCCTACAATGAGCAGTTCTTC; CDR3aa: CASSLGGSSYNEQFF
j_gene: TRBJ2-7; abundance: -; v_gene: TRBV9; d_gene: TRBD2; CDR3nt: TGTGCCAGCAGCCCTAGCGGGAGAAGGTACGAGCAGTACTTC; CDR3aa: CASSPSGRRYEQYF
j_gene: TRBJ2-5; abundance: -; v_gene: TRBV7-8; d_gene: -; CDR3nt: TGTGCCAGCAGCTTAGTGGCACCGGGGACCCAGTACTTC; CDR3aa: CASSLVAPGTQYF
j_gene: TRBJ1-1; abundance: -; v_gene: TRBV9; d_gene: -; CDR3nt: TGTGCCAGCACCGCATTCGGGGGGCTGAACACTGAAGCTTTCTTT; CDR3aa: CASTAFGGLNTEAFF
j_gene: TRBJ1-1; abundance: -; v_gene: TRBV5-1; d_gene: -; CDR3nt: TGCGCCAGCAGCTTCCCATCTGGGGGCCTGAACACTGAAGCTTTCTTT; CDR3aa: CASSFPSGGLNTEAFF
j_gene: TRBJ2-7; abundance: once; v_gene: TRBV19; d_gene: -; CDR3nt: TGTGCCAGTACCGACACCTACGAGCAGTACTTC; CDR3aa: CASTDTYEQYF
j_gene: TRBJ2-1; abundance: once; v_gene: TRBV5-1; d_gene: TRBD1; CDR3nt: TGCGCCAGCAGCCCCGGGACAGGGGTCCATGAGCAGTTCTTC; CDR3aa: CASSPGTGVHEQFF
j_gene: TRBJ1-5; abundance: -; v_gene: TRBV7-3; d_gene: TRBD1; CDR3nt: TGTGCCAGCACCGACGGGACAGGGGCCGCCCAAGACAATCAGCCCCAGCATTTT; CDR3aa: CASTDGTGAAQDNQPQHF
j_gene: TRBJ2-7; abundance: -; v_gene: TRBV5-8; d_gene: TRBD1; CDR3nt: TGTGCCAGCAGCTTGGGACAGGGGGCAAACTACGAGCAGTACTTC; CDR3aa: CASSLGQGANYEQYF
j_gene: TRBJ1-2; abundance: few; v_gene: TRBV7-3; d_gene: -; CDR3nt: TGTGCCAGCAGTTCAAACAGGGTTGCTGGCTACACCTTC; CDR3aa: CASSSNRVAGYTF
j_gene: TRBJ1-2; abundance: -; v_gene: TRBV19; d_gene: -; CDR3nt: TGTGCCAGTAGCACTGCGCAGCGAAACTATGGCTACACCTTC; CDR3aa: CASSTAQRNYGYTF